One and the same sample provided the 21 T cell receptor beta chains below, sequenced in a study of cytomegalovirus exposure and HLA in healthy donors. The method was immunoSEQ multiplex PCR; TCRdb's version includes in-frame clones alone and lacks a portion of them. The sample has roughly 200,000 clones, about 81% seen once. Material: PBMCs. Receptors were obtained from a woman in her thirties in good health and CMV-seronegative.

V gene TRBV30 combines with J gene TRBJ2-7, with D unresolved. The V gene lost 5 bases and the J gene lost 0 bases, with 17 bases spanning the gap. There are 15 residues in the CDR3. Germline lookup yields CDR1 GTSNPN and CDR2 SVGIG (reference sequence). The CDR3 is CAWLRKTTYSYEQYF. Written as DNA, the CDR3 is TGTGCCTGGCTCCGAAAAACTACTTACTCCTACGAGCAGTACTTC.

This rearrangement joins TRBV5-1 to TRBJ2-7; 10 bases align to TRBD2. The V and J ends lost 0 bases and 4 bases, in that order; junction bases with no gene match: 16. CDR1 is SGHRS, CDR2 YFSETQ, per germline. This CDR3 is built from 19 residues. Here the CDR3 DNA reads TGCGCCAGCAGCTTGGCCCCCTCTAGCGGGGGCTCCCTAACGTACGAGCAGTACTTC. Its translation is CASSLAPSSGGSLTYEQYF. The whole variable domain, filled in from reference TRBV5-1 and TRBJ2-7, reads KAGVTQTPRYLIKTRGQQVTLSCSPISGHRSVSWYQQTPGQGLQFLFEYFSETQRNKGNFPGRFSGRQFSNSRSEMNVSTLELGDSALYLCASSLAPSSGGSLTYEQYFGPGTRLTVT.

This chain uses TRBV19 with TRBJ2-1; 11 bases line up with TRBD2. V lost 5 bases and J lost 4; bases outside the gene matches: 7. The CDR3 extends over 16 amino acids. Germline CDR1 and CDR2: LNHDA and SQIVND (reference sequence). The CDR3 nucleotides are TGTGCCAGTAGTCTGACGGGACTAGCGGATTACAATGAGCAGTTCTTC. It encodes CASSLTGLADYNEQFF.

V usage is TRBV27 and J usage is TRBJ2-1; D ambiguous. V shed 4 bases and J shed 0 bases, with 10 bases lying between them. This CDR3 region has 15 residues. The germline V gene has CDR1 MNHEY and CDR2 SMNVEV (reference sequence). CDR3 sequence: CASSSSVPSYNEQFF. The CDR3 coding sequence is TGTGCCAGCAGTTCCAGCGTACCCTCCTACAATGAGCAGTTCTTC.

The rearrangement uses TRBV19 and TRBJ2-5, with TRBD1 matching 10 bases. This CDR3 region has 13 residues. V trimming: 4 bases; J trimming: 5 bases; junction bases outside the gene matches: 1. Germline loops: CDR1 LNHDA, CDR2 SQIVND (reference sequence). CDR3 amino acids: CASSTDRGETQYF. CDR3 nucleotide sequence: TGTGCCAGTAGTACGGACAGGGGGGAGACCCAGTACTTC.

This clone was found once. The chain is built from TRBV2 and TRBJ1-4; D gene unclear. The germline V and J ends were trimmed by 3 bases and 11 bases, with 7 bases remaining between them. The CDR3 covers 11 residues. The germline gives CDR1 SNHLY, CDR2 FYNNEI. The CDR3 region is CASSDTEKLFF. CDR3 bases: TGTGCCAGCAGTGATACGGAGAAACTGTTTTTT.

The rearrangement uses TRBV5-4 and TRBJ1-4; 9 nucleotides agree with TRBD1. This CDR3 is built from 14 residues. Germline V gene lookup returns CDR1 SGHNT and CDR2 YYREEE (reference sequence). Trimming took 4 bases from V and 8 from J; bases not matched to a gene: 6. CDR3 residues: CASSHTGGQEKLFF. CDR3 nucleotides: TGTGCCAGCAGCCATACAGGGGGCCAAGAAAAACTGTTTTTT.

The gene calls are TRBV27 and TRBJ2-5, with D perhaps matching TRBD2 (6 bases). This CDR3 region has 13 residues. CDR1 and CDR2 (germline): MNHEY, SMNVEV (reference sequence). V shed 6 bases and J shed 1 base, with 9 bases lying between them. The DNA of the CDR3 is TGTGCCAGCAGCCGGGACTCCCAAGAGACCCAGTACTTC. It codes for CASSRDSQETQYF.

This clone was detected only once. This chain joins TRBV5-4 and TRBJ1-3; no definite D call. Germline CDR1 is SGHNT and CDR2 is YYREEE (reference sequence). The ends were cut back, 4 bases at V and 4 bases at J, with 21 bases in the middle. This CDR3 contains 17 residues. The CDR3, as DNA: TGTGCCAGCAGCCGTGGAGGAGGGAGGCGCTCCGGAAACACCATATATTTT. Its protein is CASSRGGGRRSGNTIYF. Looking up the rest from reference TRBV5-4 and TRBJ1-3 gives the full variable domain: ETGVTQSPTHLIKTRGQQVTLRCSSQSGHNTVSWYQQALGQGPQFIFQYYREEENGRGNFPPRFSGLQFPNYSSELNVNALELDDSALYLCASSRGGGRRSGNTIYFGEGSWLTVV.

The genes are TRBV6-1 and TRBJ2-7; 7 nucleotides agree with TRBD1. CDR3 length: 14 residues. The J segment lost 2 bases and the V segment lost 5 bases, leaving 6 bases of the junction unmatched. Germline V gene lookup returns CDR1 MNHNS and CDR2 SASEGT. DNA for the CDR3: TGTGCCAGCAGTATCGACAGGGCCGCCTACGAGCAGTACTTC. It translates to CASSIDRAAYEQYF.

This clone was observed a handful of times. The CDR3 sequence: CASSGARAPLHF. The CDR3, as DNA: TGTGCCAGCAGTGGGGCCAGGGCACCCCTCCACTTT. The rearrangement links TRBV2 to TRBJ1-6, with D maybe TRBD1 (5 bases). Germline CDR1 reads SNHLY; CDR2 reads FYNNEI. This CDR3 region has 12 residues. Trimming pared 4 bases from V and 11 bases from J, leaving 9 bases between.

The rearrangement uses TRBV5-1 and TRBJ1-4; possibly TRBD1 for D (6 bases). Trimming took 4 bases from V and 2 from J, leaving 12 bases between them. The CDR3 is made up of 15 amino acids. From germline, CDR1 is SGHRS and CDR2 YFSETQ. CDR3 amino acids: CASSGPTGTNEKLFF. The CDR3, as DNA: TGCGCCAGCAGCGGGCCAACAGGGACTAATGAAAAACTGTTTTTT.

CDR3 DNA sequence: TGTGCCATCACCCCGGGGTCGGGGGACTACGAGCAGTACTTC. This gives the protein CAITPGSGDYEQYF. The chain employs TRBV10-3 and TRBJ2-7; D is perhaps TRBD2 (6 bases). The ends were cut back, 7 bases at V and 3 bases at J, with 16 bases in the middle. The CDR3 totals 14 residues. Germline CDR1 reads ENHRY; CDR2 reads SYGVKD.

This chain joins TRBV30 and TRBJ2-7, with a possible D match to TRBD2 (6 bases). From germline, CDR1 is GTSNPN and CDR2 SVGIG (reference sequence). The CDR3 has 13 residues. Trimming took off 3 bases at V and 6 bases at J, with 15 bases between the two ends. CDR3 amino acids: CAWSRQVGGEQYF. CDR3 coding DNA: TGTGCCTGGAGCCGTCAGGTGGGAGGCGAGCAGTACTTC.

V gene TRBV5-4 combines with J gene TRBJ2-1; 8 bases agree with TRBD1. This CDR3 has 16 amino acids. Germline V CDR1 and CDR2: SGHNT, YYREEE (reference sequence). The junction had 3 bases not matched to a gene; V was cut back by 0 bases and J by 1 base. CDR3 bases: TGTGCCAGCAGCTTGGGGACAGGGAATTCCTACAATGAGCAGTTCTTC. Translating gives CASSLGTGNSYNEQFF.

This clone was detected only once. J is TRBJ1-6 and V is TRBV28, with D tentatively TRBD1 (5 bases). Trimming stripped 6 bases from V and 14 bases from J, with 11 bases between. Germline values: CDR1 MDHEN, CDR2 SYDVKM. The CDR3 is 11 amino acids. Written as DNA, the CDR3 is TGTGCCAGCAGGGTGGGGGGAACCCTCCACTTT. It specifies CASRVGGTLHF.

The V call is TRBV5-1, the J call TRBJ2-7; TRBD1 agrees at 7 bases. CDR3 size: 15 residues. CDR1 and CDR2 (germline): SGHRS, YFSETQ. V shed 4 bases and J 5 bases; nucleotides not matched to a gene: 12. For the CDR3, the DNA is TGCGCCAGCAGCCCCCGGGTAGGGGGCGTCGACGAGCAGTACTTC. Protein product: CASSPRVGGVDEQYF.

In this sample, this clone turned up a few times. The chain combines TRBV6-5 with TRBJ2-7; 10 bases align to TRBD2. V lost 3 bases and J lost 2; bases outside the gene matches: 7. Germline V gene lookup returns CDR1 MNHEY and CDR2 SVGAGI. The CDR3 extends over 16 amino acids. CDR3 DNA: TGTGCCAGCAGTTATGGGGCTAGCGGGGGTCCCTACGAGCAGTACTTC. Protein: CASSYGASGGPYEQYF.

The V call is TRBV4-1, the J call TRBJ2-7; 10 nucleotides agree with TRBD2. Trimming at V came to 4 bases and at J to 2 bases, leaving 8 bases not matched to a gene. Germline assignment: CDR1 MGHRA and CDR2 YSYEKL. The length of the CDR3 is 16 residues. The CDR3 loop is CASSPQSSGRAYEQYF. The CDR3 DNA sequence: TGCGCCAGCAGCCCCCAATCTAGCGGGAGAGCCTACGAGCAGTACTTC.

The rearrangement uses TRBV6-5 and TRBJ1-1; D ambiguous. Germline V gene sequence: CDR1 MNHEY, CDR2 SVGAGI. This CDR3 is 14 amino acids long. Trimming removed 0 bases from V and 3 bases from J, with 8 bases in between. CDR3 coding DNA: TGTGCCAGCAGTTACTCTGAGGGCTACACTGAAGCTTTCTTT. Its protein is CASSYSEGYTEAFF.

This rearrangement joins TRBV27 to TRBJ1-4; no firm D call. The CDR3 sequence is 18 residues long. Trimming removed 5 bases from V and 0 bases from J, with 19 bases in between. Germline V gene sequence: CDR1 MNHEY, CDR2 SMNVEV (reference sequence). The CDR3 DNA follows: TGTGCCAGCAGTCCTGCCTGGGGTGTGGAGGCAACTAATGAAAAACTGTTTTTT. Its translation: CASSPAWGVEATNEKLFF.